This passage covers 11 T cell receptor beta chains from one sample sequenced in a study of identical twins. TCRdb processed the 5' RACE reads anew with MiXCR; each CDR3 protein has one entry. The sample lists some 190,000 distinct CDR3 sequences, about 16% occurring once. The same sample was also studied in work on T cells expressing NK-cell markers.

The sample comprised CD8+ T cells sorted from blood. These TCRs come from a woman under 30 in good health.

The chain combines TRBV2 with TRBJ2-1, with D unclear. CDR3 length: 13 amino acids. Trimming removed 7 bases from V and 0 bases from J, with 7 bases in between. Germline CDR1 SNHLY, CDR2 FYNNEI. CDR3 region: CASIGSSYNEQFF. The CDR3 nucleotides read TGTGCCAGCATTGGCAGCTCCTACAATGAGCAGTTCTTC.

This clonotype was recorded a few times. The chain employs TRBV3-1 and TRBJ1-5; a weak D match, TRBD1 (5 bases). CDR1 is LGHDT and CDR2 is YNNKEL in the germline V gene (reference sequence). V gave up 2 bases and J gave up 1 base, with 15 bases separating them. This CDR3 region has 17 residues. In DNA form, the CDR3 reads TGTGCCAGCAGCCAAACCCTCGTGAGACAGAGCAATCAGCCCCAGCATTTT. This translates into CASSQTLVRQSNQPQHF.

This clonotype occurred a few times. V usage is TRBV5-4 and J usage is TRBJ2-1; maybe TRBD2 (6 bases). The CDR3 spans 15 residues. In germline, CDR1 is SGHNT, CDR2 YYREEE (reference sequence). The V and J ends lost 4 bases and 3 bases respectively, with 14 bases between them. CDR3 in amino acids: CASSQPGLLYNEQFF. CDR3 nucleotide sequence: TGTGCCAGCAGCCAACCAGGACTACTCTACAATGAGCAGTTCTTC.

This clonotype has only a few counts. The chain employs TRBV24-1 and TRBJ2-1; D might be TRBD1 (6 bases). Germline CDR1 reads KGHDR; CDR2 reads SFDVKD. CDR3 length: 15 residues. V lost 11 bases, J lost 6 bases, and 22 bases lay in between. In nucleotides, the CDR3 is TGTGCCAAGTTCCCGGGACAAACAACCTCCAATGAGCAGTTCTTC. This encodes CAKFPGQTTSNEQFF.

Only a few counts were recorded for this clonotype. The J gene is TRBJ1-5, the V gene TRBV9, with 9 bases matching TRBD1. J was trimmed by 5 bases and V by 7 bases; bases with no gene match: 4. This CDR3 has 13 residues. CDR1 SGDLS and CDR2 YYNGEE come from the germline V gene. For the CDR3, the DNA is TGTGCCAGCGGGACAGGGTCCGATCAGCCCCAGCATTTT. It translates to CASGTGSDQPQHF.

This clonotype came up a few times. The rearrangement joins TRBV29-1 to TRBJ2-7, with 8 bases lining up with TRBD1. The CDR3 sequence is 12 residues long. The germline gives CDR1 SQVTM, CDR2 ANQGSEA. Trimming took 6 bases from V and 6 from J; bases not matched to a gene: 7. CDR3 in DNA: TGCAGCGTGCAGGACGACAGGGGCGAGCAGTACTTC. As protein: CSVQDDRGEQYF.

The CDR3 protein is CASSGGSSEQYF. CDR3 nucleotide sequence: TGTGCCAGCAGTGGGGGATCAAGCGAGCAGTACTTC. The chain recombines TRBV12-3 or TRBV12-4 with TRBJ2-7; D may match TRBD1 or TRBD2 (5 bases each). The CDR3 covers 12 residues. The V and J ends lost 5 bases and 6 bases respectively, with 11 bases between them.

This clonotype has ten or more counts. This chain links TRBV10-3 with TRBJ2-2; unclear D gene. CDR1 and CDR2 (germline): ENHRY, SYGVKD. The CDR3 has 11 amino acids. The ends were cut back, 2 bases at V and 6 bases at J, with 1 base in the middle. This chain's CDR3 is CAISEAGELFF. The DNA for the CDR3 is TGTGCCATCAGTGAGGCCGGGGAGCTGTTTTTT.

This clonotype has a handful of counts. CDR3 sequence reads: CASSQGTSGMSSYNEQFF. The CDR3 nucleotides are TGCGCCAGCAGCCAAGGGACTAGCGGTATGAGCTCCTACAATGAGCAGTTCTTC. The chain joins TRBV4-3 to TRBJ2-1; 10 positions agree with TRBD2. The germline CDR1 and CDR2 sequences are LGHNA and YSLEER. V lost 1 base and J lost 0; bases outside the gene matches: 6. There are 18 residues in the CDR3.

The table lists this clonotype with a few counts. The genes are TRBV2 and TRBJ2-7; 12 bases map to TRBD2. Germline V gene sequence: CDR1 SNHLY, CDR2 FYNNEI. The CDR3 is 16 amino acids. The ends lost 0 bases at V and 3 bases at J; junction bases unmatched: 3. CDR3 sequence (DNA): TGTGCCAGCAGTGAAGCGTCACTAGCGGGAGGCTACGAGCAGTACTTC. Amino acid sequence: CASSEASLAGGYEQYF.

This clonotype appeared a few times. The CDR3 spells CSVRGLSTDTQYF. The DNA for the CDR3 is TGCAGCGTTCGGGGACTCAGCACAGATACGCAGTATTTT. The gene calls are TRBV29-1 and TRBJ2-3; a weak D match, TRBD2 (6 bases). The V gene lost 5 bases and the J gene lost 0 bases, with 9 bases spanning the gap. CDR3 size: 13 residues. CDR1 SQVTM and CDR2 ANQGSEA come from the germline V gene.